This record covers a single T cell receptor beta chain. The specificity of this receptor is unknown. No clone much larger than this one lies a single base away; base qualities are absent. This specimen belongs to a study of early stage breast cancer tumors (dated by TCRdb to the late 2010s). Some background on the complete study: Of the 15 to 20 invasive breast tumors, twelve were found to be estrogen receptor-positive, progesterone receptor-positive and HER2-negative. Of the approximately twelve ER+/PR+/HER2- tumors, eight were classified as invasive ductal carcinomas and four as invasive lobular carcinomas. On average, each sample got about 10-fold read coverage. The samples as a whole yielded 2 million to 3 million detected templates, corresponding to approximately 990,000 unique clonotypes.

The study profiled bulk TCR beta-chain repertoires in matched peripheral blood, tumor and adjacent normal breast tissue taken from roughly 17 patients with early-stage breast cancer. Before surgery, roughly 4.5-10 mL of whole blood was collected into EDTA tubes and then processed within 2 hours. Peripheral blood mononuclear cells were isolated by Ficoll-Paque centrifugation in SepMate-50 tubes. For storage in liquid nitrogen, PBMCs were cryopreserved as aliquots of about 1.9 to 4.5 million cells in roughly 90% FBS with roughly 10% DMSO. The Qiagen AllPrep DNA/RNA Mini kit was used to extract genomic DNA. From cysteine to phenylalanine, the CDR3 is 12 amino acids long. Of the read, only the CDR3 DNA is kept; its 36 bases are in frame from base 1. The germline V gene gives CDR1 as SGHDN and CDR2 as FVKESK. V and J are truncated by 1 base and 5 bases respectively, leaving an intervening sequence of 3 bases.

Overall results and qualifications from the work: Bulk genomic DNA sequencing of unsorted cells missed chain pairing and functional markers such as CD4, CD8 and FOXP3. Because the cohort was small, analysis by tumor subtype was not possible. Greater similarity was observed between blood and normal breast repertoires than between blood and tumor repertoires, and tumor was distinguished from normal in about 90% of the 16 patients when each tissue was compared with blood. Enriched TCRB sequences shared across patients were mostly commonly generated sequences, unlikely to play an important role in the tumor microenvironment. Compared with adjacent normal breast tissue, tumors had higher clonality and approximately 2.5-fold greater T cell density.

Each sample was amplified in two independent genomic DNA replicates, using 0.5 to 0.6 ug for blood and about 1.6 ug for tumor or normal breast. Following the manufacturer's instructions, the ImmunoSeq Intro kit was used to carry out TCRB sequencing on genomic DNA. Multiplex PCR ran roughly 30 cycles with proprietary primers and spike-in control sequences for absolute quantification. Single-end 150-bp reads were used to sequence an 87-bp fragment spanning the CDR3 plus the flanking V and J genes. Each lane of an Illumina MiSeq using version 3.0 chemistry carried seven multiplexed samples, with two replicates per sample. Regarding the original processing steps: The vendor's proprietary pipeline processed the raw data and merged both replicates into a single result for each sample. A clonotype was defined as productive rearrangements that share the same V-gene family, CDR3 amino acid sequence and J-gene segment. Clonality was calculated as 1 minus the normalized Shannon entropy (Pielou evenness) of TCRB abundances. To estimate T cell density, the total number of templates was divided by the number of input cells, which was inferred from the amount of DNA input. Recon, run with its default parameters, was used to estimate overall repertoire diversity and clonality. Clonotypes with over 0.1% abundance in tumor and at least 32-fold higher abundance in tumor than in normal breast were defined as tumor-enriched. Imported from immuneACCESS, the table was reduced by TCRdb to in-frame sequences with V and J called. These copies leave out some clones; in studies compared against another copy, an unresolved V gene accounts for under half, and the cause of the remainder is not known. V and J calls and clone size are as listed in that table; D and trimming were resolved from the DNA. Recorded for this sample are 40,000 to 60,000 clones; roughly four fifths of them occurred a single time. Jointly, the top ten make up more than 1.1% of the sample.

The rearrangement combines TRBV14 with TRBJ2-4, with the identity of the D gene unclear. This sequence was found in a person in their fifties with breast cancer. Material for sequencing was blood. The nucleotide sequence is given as TGTGCCAGCAGCCAAGTTGAAAACATTCAGTACTTC. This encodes CASSQVENIQYF.